A selection of T cell receptor beta chains follows, all from one sample in a study of OX40 agonist ivuxolimab in advanced cancers. Only in-frame clones appear in the TCRdb table, and some are missing; sequencing was by immunoSEQ multiplex PCR. The table lists about 59,000 clones, 80% to 90% of them singletons, with about 0.41% in the top ten. The sample in question was CD4+ or CD8+ T cells sorted from blood, obtained in a trial of the OX40 agonist ivuxolimab. These receptors all stem from an adult with an advanced solid tumor such as melanoma, head and neck, liver or kidney cancer. Both conserved end residues are part of each CDR3. A D gene is named only where the DNA matches it firmly. Clone size is shown for a subset of rows, as once, few, many or a class of expanded clone.

D | J | V | size | CDR3 | DNA
NA | TRBJ2-1 | TRBV11-3 | few | CASSLKRASYNEQFF | TGTGCCAGCAGCTTAAAGCGGGCTTCCTACAATGAGCAGTTCTTC
TRBD1 | TRBJ2-2 | TRBV10-3 | NA | CAISESSPGTGGTGELFF | TGTGCCATCAGTGAGTCTTCCCCCGGGACAGGGGGCACCGGGGAGCTGTTTTTT
TRBD1 | TRBJ2-3 | TRBV7-7 | NA | CASSLVLGQGHTQYF | TGTGCCAGCAGCTTAGTATTAGGACAGGGTCATACGCAGTATTTT
TRBD2 | TRBJ2-7 | TRBV28 | NA | CASIASGSNPYEQYF | TGTGCCAGCATTGCTAGCGGGAGTAACCCCTACGAGCAGTACTTC
TRBD1 | TRBJ1-4 | TRBV30 | NA | CAWSAGPGQGPRISEKLFF | TGTGCCTGGAGTGCGGGCCCGGGACAGGGGCCGCGGATTAGTGAAAAACTGTTTTTT
TRBD1 | TRBJ1-3 | TRBV6-5 | NA | CASSYSTGNSGNTIYF | TGTGCCAGCAGTTACTCGACAGGGAACTCTGGAAACACCATATATTTT
NA | TRBJ2-1 | TRBV7-3 | NA | CASSLLGGSYNEQFF | TGTGCCAGCAGCTTACTTGGGGGGTCCTACAATGAGCAGTTCTTC
NA | TRBJ2-7 | TRBV6-5 | NA | CASSLGVAGEQYF | TGTGCCAGCAGTCTCGGGGTAGCCGGGGAGCAGTACTTC
NA | TRBJ1-1 | TRBV19 | few | CASRDRNTEAFF | TGTGCCAGTAGAGACAGGAACACTGAAGCTTTCTTT
NA | TRBJ2-1 | TRBV6-5 | NA | CASSYWEAINNEQFF | TGTGCCAGCAGTTACTGGGAGGCTATAAACAATGAGCAGTTCTTC
TRBD2 | TRBJ2-7 | TRBV7-2 | NA | CASSSPASGRVTYEQYF | TGTGCCAGCAGCTCCCCAGCGTCGGGGAGGGTCACCTACGAGCAGTACTTC
TRBD1 | TRBJ1-3 | TRBV5-6 | NA | CASSRGQGKWNSGNTIYF | TGTGCCAGCAGCAGGGGACAGGGAAAGTGGAACTCTGGAAACACCATATATTTT
NA | TRBJ1-3 | TRBV7-9 | few | CASPLAISGNTIYF | TGTGCCAGCCCATTGGCTATCTCTGGAAACACCATATATTTT
NA | TRBJ1-6 | TRBV4-1 | NA | CASSQWRQVNSPLHF | TGCGCCAGCAGCCAATGGAGACAGGTTAATTCACCCCTCCACTTT
TRBD1 | TRBJ1-2 | TRBV5-1 | NA | CASSPGQNYGYTF | TGCGCCAGCAGCCCGGGACAGAACTATGGCTACACCTTC
NA | TRBJ1-1 | TRBV11-2 | once | CASIYLTGKNTEAFF | TGTGCCAGCATTTACCTTACAGGGAAGAACACTGAAGCTTTCTTT
TRBD1 | TRBJ1-2 | TRBV7-2 | NA | CASSPRRTGDYGYTF | TGTGCCAGCAGCCCGAGGAGGACAGGGGACTATGGCTACACCTTC
NA | TRBJ2-7 | TRBV11-2 | NA | CASSLGLIGRSSSGYEQYF | TGTGCCAGCAGCTTAGGTTTAATTGGCAGGAGTTCGTCGGGTTACGAGCAGTACTTC
NA | TRBJ1-1 | TRBV6-4 | few | CASRMGHRNTEAFF | TGTGCCAGCCGGATGGGGCACAGGAACACTGAAGCTTTCTTT
TRBD1 | TRBJ2-5 | TRBV10-3 | NA | CAISVGTGGLETQYF | TGTGCCATCAGTGTGGGGACAGGGGGCCTAGAGACCCAGTACTTC
NA | TRBJ2-5 | TRBV4-3 | NA | CASSQDYSETQYF | TGCGCCAGCAGCCAAGATTACTCAGAGACCCAGTACTTC
NA | TRBJ2-1 | TRBV6-9 | NA | CASSYWQNNEQFF | TGTGCCAGCAGTTACTGGCAGAACAATGAGCAGTTCTTC
NA | TRBJ1-1 | TRBV18 | NA | CASSPPVREAFF | TGTGCCAGCTCACCACCGGTCAGGGAAGCTTTCTTT
NA | TRBJ1-1 | TRBV7-2 | NA | CASSLEGHGGAFF | TGTGCCAGCAGCTTAGAGGGGCATGGGGGAGCTTTCTTT
NA | TRBJ1-2 | TRBV29-1 | NA | CSVAGEARNYGYTF | TGCAGCGTTGCTGGGGAGGCCCGGAACTATGGCTACACCTTC
NA | TRBJ1-1 | TRBV19 | NA | CASSGDLRALEAFF | TGTGCCAGTAGTGGGGACCTCCGAGCGTTGGAAGCTTTCTTT
TRBD1 | TRBJ2-7 | TRBV6-6 | NA | CASSRQGYEQYF | TGTGCCAGCAGTCGACAGGGCTACGAGCAGTACTTC
NA | TRBJ1-1 | TRBV10-3 | NA | CAISESRTVNTEAFF | TGTGCCATCAGTGAGTCCCGGACAGTAAACACTGAAGCTTTCTTT